A single sample is the source of the 24 T cell receptor beta chains below, sequenced in a study of shared clonotypes between healthy human individuals. This table comes from immunoSEQ multiplex PCR, and its TCRdb copy is limited to in-frame clones, with some not included. The table lists about 2 million clones, roughly 94% of them singletons. Terminally differentiated effector memory CD45RA+ cells were excluded by CCR7 positive selection of CD45RO-negative cells. Sequenced: naive CD8+ T cells sorted from blood. These receptors all stem from a man younger than 35 in good health.

For this clone: Additional DNA sequences in this sample encode the identical CDR3. This rearrangement joins TRBV6-5 to TRBJ2-7; TRBD1 agrees at 9 bases. The germline V gene has CDR1 MNHEY and CDR2 SVGAGI. Losses at the gene ends were 7 bases for V and 2 bases for J; bases not matched to a gene: 9. The CDR3 has 15 amino acids. The CDR3 region has the DNA TGTGCCAGCACCCCCCTTAGACAGGGGGCCTACGAGCAGTACTTC. Translated: CASTPLRQGAYEQYF.

This chain joins TRBV6-6 and TRBJ2-3; 10 bases match TRBD2. Per the germline V gene, CDR1 is MNHNY and CDR2 is SVGAGI (reference sequence). With V trimmed by 5 bases and J by 5 bases, 4 bases remained unmatched. The CDR3 covers 14 residues. The CDR3 region is CASSRSGGGDTQYF. The CDR3 DNA reads TGTGCCAGCAGTCGAAGCGGGGGGGGAGATACGCAGTATTTT.

Remarks on this clone: This same CDR3 is encoded by further DNA sequences in the sample. J is TRBJ2-7 and V is TRBV5-4, with D possibly matching TRBD1 (6 bases). Looked up from germline, CDR1 is SGHNT and CDR2 is YYREEE (reference sequence). The CDR3 loop spans 14 amino acids. The V gene lost 2 bases and the J gene lost 4 bases, with 13 bases spanning the gap. CDR3 in DNA: TGTGCCAGCAGCTTAGGGGGTACGGCTTACGAGCAGTACTTC. Its translation is CASSLGGTAYEQYF.

This chain joins TRBV28 and TRBJ2-7, with 7 bases lining up with TRBD1. The germline gives CDR1 MDHEN, CDR2 SYDVKM. V gave up 7 bases and J gave up 4 bases; unmatched junction bases: 7. The CDR3 extends over 13 amino acids. CDR3 loop: CASNPGQRYEQYF. The CDR3 coding sequence is TGTGCCAGCAACCCGGGACAGCGGTACGAGCAGTACTTC.

Regarding this clone: The same CDR3 also results from other DNA sequences found in this sample. The chain uses TRBV6-1 and TRBJ1-1, with D perhaps TRBD1 (6 bases). Trimming pared 3 bases from V and 0 bases from J, leaving 8 bases between. The CDR3 is 14 residues long. Germline V gives CDR1 MNHNS, CDR2 SASEGT. The CDR3 reads CASSDGQMNTEAFF. For the CDR3, the DNA is TGTGCCAGCAGTGATGGACAGATGAACACTGAAGCTTTCTTT.

CDR3 loop: CASSHDSEGGNEQFF. Written as DNA, the CDR3 is TGTGCCAGCAGCCACGACAGCGAGGGGGGCAATGAGCAGTTCTTC. This chain connects TRBV6-5 to TRBJ2-1, with D perhaps assigned TRBD1 or TRBD2 (6 bases each). Trimming took off 6 bases at V and 6 bases at J, with 18 bases between the two ends. CDR1 and CDR2 (germline): MNHEY, SVGAGI. The CDR3 spans 15 residues.

This chain uses TRBV27 with TRBJ2-7; TRBD2 agrees at 10 bases. CDR3 length equals 16 residues. The germline gives CDR1 MNHEY, CDR2 SMNVEV (reference sequence). J gave up 3 bases and V 5 bases, and 10 bases lay outside the gene matches. CDR3 DNA sequence: TGTGCCAGCAGTCCACCTCCTCTAGCGGGAGTCTACGAGCAGTACTTC. As protein: CASSPPPLAGVYEQYF.

The chain has TRBV19 and TRBJ2-1, with 8 bases fitting TRBD2. Germline CDR1 and CDR2: LNHDA and SQIVND (reference sequence). V trimming: 7 bases; J trimming: 3 bases; junction bases outside the gene matches: 11. The CDR3 totals 16 residues. Here the CDR3 reads CASTNQAGADYNEQFF. The CDR3 DNA reads as TGTGCCAGTACTAACCAAGCGGGGGCTGACTACAATGAGCAGTTCTTC.

The chain uses TRBV9 and TRBJ2-1; maybe TRBD1 (6 bases). The V and J ends lost 0 bases and 3 bases respectively, with 10 bases between them. Germline lookup yields CDR1 SGDLS and CDR2 YYNGEE. This CDR3 has 15 amino acids. The CDR3 DNA follows: TGTGCCAGCAGCGTAGAGGGACACGACTACAATGAGCAGTTCTTC. Protein: CASSVEGHDYNEQFF.

The chain is built from TRBV30 and TRBJ1-2, with 7 bases matching TRBD1. Germline CDR1 is GTSNPN and CDR2 is SVGIG (reference sequence). This CDR3 region has 14 residues. V dropped 1 base and J dropped 6; count of bases not matched to a gene: 8. CDR3 loop: CAWSDEGARDGYTF. The DNA of the CDR3 is TGTGCCTGGAGTGATGAGGGGGCGAGAGATGGCTACACCTTC.

The chain has TRBV5-1 and TRBJ2-1, with 8 bases identical to TRBD2. CDR1 and CDR2 (germline): SGHRS, YFSETQ. V lost 3 bases to trimming and J lost 8 bases; unmatched junction nucleotides: 7. The CDR3 runs 14 residues. As DNA, the CDR3 is TGCGCCAGCAGCTGGAGTAGCGGGGACTATGAGCAGTTCTTC. Protein: CASSWSSGDYEQFF.

The V and J genes are TRBV4-1 and TRBJ1-2, with 7 positions matching TRBD1. The CDR3 spans 16 residues. CDR1 and CDR2 (germline): MGHRA, YSYEKL. V shed 2 bases, J shed 7 bases, and the junction held 13 bases outside the gene matches. Here the CDR3 reads CASSQLPGQPQSGYTF. In DNA form, the CDR3 reads TGCGCCAGCAGCCAACTTCCGGGACAGCCGCAGAGTGGCTACACCTTC.

This chain joins TRBV11-2 and TRBJ2-2, with D tentatively TRBD1 (6 bases). The CDR3 spans 15 residues. The germline V and J ends were trimmed by 2 bases and 3 bases, with 10 bases remaining between them. CDR1 is SGHAT, CDR2 FQNNGV, per germline. CDR3 loop: CASSLNRAYTGELFF. For the CDR3, the DNA is TGTGCCAGCAGCTTAAACAGGGCCTACACCGGGGAGCTGTTTTTT.

Comment on this clone: Other DNA variants within this sample encode the same CDR3. V usage is TRBV9 and J usage is TRBJ2-7; D uncertain. The CDR3 loop spans 13 amino acids. V lost 2 bases to trimming and J lost 0 bases, with 6 bases between them. The V gene's germline CDR1 is SGDLS and CDR2 YYNGEE. The CDR3 is CASSVGVSYEQYF. CDR3 nucleotide sequence: TGTGCCAGCAGCGTTGGGGTCTCCTACGAGCAGTACTTC. The complete variable domain, with remaining parts taken from reference TRBV9 and TRBJ2-7, reads DSGVTQTPKHLITATGQRVTLRCSPRSGDLSVYWYQQSLDQGLQFLIQYYNGEERAKGNILERFSAQQFPDLHSELNLSSLELGDSALYFCASSVGVSYEQYFGPGTRLTVT.

The chain joins TRBV9 to TRBJ2-5; no firm D call. Germline CDR1 and CDR2: SGDLS and YYNGEE. Deletions cut 3 bases from V and 0 bases from J, with 9 bases between. The CDR3 spans 14 residues. This CDR3 is CASSALGYQETQYF. CDR3 DNA sequence: TGTGCCAGCAGCGCCCTTGGGTACCAAGAGACCCAGTACTTC.

The chain uses TRBV6-1 and TRBJ2-1; 9 nucleotides match TRBD1. Germline CDR1 is MNHNS and CDR2 is SASEGT. V was clipped by 2 bases and J by 9 bases; unmatched bases: 11. This CDR3 spans 16 amino acids. The CDR3 protein is CASSEFIGDREVEQFF. Written as DNA, the CDR3 is TGTGCCAGCAGTGAATTTATAGGGGACAGGGAGGTTGAGCAGTTCTTC.

This clone was detected a few times. The chain employs TRBV29-1 and TRBJ1-1, with D perhaps matching TRBD1 (6 bases). The CDR3 loop spans 13 amino acids. The V end lost 3 bases, the J end lost 6 bases, and 14 bases lay between the germline ends. CDR1 and CDR2 from the germline V gene are SQVTM and ANQGSEA. CDR3 sequence: CSVERSGVPEAFF. CDR3 DNA sequence: TGCAGCGTTGAGAGGTCAGGGGTCCCTGAAGCTTTCTTT.

The rearrangement joins TRBV11-3 to TRBJ2-5; possible D gene TRBD1, 6 bases. CDR1 and CDR2 (germline): SGHNT, YENEEA. There are 18 residues in the CDR3. The V gene lost 5 bases and the J gene lost 2 bases, with 24 bases spanning the gap. CDR3 in amino acids: CASSQGTEAFPWQETQYF. In DNA, the CDR3 is TGTGCCAGCAGCCAGGGGACGGAGGCCTTTCCGTGGCAAGAGACCCAGTACTTC. The full variable domain, rest sourced from reference TRBV11-3 and TRBJ2-5, is EAGVVQSPRYKIIEKKQPVAFWCNPISGHNTLYWYLQNLGQGPELLIRYENEEAVDDSQLPKDRFSAERLKGVDSTLKIQPAELGDSAVYLCASSQGTEAFPWQETQYFGPGTRLLVL.

The V gene is TRBV15, the J gene TRBJ1-5; D gene ambiguous. V lost 5 bases to trimming and J lost 0 bases, with 11 bases between them. Germline-derived CDR1 and CDR2 are LNHNV and YYDKDF (reference sequence). The CDR3 extends over 15 amino acids. The CDR3 region has the DNA TGTGCCACCAGCCCCCGAAGGGATAGCAATCAGCCCCAGCATTTT. Translated: CATSPRRDSNQPQHF.

The chain joins TRBV4-1 to TRBJ2-3, with a possible D match to TRBD1 (5 bases). The V and J ends lost 0 bases and 11 bases respectively, with 12 bases between them. Germline CDR1 and CDR2: MGHRA and YSYEKL. This CDR3 comprises 13 residues. The CDR3 sequence is CASSQETGALQYF. In nucleotides, the CDR3 is TGCGCCAGCAGCCAAGAGACTGGGGCGTTGCAGTATTTT.

The CDR3 sequence: CASSYSRGQNEKLFF. The CDR3 region has the DNA TGTGCCAGCAGTTACTCGAGGGGACAGAATGAAAAACTGTTTTTT. This chain links TRBV6-5 with TRBJ1-4; 7 nucleotides agree with TRBD1. The CDR3 length is 15 residues. Germline CDR1 MNHEY, CDR2 SVGAGI. Trimming cost V 0 bases and J 5 bases; bases outside gene matches: 3.

J is TRBJ2-1 and V is TRBV2, with 7 bases lining up with TRBD1. J was trimmed by 6 bases and V by 1 base; bases with no gene match: 9. Germline CDR1 SNHLY, CDR2 FYNNEI. The CDR3 spans 16 residues. The CDR3 region is CASSEGYRGSGNEQFF. CDR3 DNA: TGTGCCAGCAGTGAAGGGTACAGGGGTTCTGGCAATGAGCAGTTCTTC.

The V call is TRBV21-1, the J call TRBJ2-5; the D call of TRBD1 is as the table states it, not checked on the DNA. TRBV21-1 is a listed pseudogene. The CDR3 extends over 15 amino acids. The CDR3 region has the DNA TGTGCCAGCAGCAAAGTGGACAGGGGTTGGGAGACCCAGTACTTC. Amino acids: CASSKVDRGWETQYF.

The V call is TRBV7-8, the J call TRBJ2-3; TRBD1 agrees at 7 bases. The CDR3 covers 17 residues. The ends lost 2 bases at V and 2 bases at J; junction bases unmatched: 10. Germline loops: CDR1 SGHVS, CDR2 FQNEAQ. CDR3 DNA sequence: TGTGCCAGCAGCTTACCCCCCTTGGACAGGCTCACAGATACGCAGTATTTT. Its translation is CASSLPPLDRLTDTQYF.